Given below is one T cell receptor beta chain in context. This receptor's antigen is unknown. No base quality information exists; no much larger clone differs at one position. The CDR3 has 14 amino acids, counting the end cysteine and phenylalanine. Only the CDR3 DNA stays, 42 bases, in frame from base 1. The germline ends are 8 bases apart after V is trimmed by 4 bases and J by 2 bases. From a lookup of the germline V gene, CDR1 and CDR2 are KGHSH and LQKENI. The Quick-DNA Microprep Kit was used to extract genomic DNA from the sorted cells. Amplification of TCRbeta DNA was done with the immunoSEQ hsTCRbeta kit, following the protocol from the manufacturer. An Illumina MiSeq instrument was used to sequence the TCRbeta libraries. The original methods were these. Removing out-of-frame sequences left a few million distinct TCRbeta sequences, an average of approximately 65,000 per individual. Each individual was scored according to the count of 164 previously reported CMV-associated TCRbeta sequences and the total productive distinct TCRbeta count. A beta-binomial model was reimplemented in Python, and scikit-learn random forests with default parameters were trained on data from the US cohort. Classifier performance on the Belgian cohort was summarized as median AUC with percentile confidence intervals over 10,000 bootstrap iterations. The table was pulled from immuneACCESS by TCRdb, which kept in-frame rearrangements only. Such tables lose some clones; where checked, under half of the loss comes from unresolved V genes, and the rest has no known cause. The V and J calls and clone size come from that table; D and trimming were worked out from the DNA. In this sample the table shows over 55,000 clones, 70% to 85% of which occur a single time. About 0.82% of the sample is in the top ten clones.

The data originate from a study of memory CD4+ T cells and cytomegalovirus serostatus (dated by TCRdb to between 2019 and 2020). Regarding the complete study: The 35 or so healthy Belgian adults in the cohort included 9 who were CMV seropositive and approximately 25 who were CMV seronegative. The study sequenced CD4+ memory TCRbeta repertoires of a Belgian cohort with known cytomegalovirus serostatus to replicate a published TCR-based CMV serostatus classifier.

Points the paper makes about the study in general: The original-framework classifier achieved a median bootstrapped AUC of almost 0.97 with a 95% CI of 0.76-1.00 on the Belgian cohort. Results were interpreted as suggesting that the CMV-associated TCR signature is largely present in the CD4+ memory repertoire. Among the 150 or so previously reported CMV-associated TCRbeta sequences, 67 showed up in the CD4+ memory repertoires, with each one found in between one and five individuals. Only CD4+CD45RO+ memory cells were sequenced, unlike the original study, which covered naive and memory CD4+ and CD8+ populations. For predicting CMV serostatus, the median bootstrapped AUC was approximately 0.95 using the original framework and about 0.9 using a US-trained random forest.

A FACSAria II was used to sort memory CD4+ T cells, defined as single viable CD3+CD4+CD8-CD45RO+ cells. To determine CMV serostatus, a Roche Elecsys assay was used that detects serum IgG against CMV pp150, pp28, p38 and p52. Following thawing, total CD4+ T cells were enriched through positive selection using CD4 magnetic microbeads. The samples came from a different study that was designed specifically to examine the CD4+ T cell memory repertoire. Following standard operating procedures, peripheral blood mononuclear cells were isolated and cryopreserved, while serum was kept at -80 degrees C. The staining relied on CD3-PerCP (BW264/56), CD4-APC (RPA-T4), CD45RO-PE (UCHT1) and CD8-Pacific Orange (3B5) antibodies, and Sytox blue was used to exclude non-viable cells.

This sequence originates from an adult in good health and CMV-seronegative. The chain joins TRBV18 to TRBJ2-2; the D gene is tentatively TRBD1 or TRBD2, each matching 5 bases. Sequencing was carried out using memory CD4+ T cells from blood. The DNA sequence is TGTGCCAGCTCACGGGGGTCCAACACCGGGGAGCTGTTTTTT. Its translation is CASSRGSNTGELFF.